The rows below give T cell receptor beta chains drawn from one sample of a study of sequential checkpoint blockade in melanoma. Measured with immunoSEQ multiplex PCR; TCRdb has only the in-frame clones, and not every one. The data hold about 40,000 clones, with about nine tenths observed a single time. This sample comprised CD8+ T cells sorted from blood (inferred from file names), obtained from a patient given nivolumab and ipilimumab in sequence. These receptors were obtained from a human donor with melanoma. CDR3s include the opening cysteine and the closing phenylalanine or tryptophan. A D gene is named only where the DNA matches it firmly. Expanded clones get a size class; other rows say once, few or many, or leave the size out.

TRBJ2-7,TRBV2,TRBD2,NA,CASSEWVAGGRYEQYF,TGTGCCAGCAGTGAATGGGTAGCGGGAGGGCGGTACGAGCAGTACTTC
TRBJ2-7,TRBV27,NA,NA,CASSLRGGGSYEQYF,TGTGCCAGCAGTTTAAGGGGAGGAGGTTCCTACGAGCAGTACTTC
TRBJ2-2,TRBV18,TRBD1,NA,CASSPQDRVIGELFF,TGTGCCAGCTCACCACAAGACAGGGTCATCGGGGAGCTGTTTTTT
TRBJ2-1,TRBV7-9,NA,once,CASSPMGANEQFF,TGTGCCAGCAGCCCCATGGGGGCCAATGAGCAGTTCTTC
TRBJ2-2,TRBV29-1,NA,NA,CSVEDGATSRELFF,TGCAGCGTTGAAGATGGGGCAACGAGCCGGGAGCTGTTTTTT
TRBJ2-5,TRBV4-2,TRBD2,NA,CASSLRLAYQETQYF,TGTGCCAGCAGCCTACGACTAGCGTATCAAGAGACCCAGTACTTC
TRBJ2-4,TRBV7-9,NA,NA,CASSLVPGGYIQYF,TGTGCCAGCAGCTTAGTCCCAGGGGGGTACATTCAGTACTTC
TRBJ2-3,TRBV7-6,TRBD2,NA,CASSLGTSGSTDTQYF,TGTGCCAGCAGCTTAGGTACTAGCGGGAGCACAGATACGCAGTATTTT
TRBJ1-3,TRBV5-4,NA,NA,CASSFISGNTIYF,TGTGCCAGCAGCTTTATCTCTGGAAACACCATATATTTT
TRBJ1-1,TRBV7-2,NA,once,CASSDHSRGGTEAFF,TGTGCCAGCAGCGATCACAGTAGAGGGGGCACTGAAGCTTTCTTT
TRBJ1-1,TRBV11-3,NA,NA,CASSLSKNTEAFF,TGTGCCAGCAGCTTATCAAAGAACACTGAAGCTTTCTTT
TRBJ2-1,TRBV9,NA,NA,CASSVGERELGQKQFF,TGTGCCAGCAGCGTGGGGGAGCGGGAACTTGGACAGAAGCAGTTCTTC
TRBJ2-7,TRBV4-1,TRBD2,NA,CASSPEVAGGSYEQYF,TGCGCCAGCAGCCCAGAGGTAGCGGGGGGCTCCTACGAGCAGTACTTC
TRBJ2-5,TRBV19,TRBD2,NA,CASSILAGGPETQYF,TGTGCCAGTAGTATACTAGCGGGAGGGCCAGAGACCCAGTACTTC
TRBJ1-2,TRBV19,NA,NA,CASNTRGGFNGYTF,TGTGCCAGTAATACTCGCGGGGGGTTTAATGGCTACACCTTC